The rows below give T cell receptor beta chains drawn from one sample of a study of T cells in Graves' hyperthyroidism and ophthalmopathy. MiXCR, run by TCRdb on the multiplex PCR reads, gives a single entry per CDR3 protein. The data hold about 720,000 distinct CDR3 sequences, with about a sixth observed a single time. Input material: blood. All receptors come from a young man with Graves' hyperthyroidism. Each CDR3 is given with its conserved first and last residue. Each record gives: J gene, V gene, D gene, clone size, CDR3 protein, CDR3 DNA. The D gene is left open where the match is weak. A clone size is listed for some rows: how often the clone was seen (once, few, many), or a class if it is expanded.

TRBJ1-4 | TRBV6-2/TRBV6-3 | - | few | CASSPYVGFLGEKLFF | TGTGCCAGCAGCCCTTACGTCGGGTTTTTAGGTGAAAAACTGTTTTTT
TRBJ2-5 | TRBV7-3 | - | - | CASSLPGQAGETQYF | TGTGCCAGCAGCCTGCCCGGGCAGGCCGGGGAGACCCAGTACTTC
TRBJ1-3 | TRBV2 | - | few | CASSGKLAIYF | TGTGCCAGCAGTGGAAAGCTCGCCATATATTTT
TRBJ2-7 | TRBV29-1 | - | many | CSVAAEILSSDEQYF | TGCAGCGTCGCGGCAGAGATCTTGAGTTCGGACGAGCAGTACTTC
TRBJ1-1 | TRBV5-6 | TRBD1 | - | CASSLDRVTEAFF | TGTGCCAGCAGCTTAGACAGGGTGACTGAAGCTTTCTTT
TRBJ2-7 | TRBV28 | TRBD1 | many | CASTPGQGYEQYF | TGTGCCAGCACCCCGGGACAGGGCTACGAGCAGTACTTC
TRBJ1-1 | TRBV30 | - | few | CAWSVAGRGTEAFF | TGTGCCTGGAGTGTCGCAGGGCGTGGCACTGAAGCTTTCTTT
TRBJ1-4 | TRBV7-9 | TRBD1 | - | CASNRGLEKLFF | TGTGCCAGCAACAGGGGGCTTGAAAAACTGTTTTTT
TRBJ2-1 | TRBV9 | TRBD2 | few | CASSVGLAGVNEQFF | TGTGCCAGTAGTGTTGGACTAGCGGGAGTCAATGAGCAGTTCTTC
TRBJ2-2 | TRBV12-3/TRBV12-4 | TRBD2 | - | CASTSGRASGELFF | TGTGCCAGCACGAGCGGGAGGGCGTCCGGGGAGCTGTTTTTT
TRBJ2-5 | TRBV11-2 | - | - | CASSFWAREETQYF | TGTGCCAGCAGCTTTTGGGCTCGGGAAGAGACCCAGTACTTC
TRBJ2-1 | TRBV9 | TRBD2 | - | CASSVSPRQAGNNEQFF | TGTGCCAGCAGCGTATCCCCTCGCCAAGCGGGAAACAATGAGCAGTTCTTC
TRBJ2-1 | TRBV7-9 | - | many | CASSLAGSRSYNEQFF | TGTGCCAGCAGCTTAGCGGGGAGTCGCTCCTACAATGAGCAGTTCTTC
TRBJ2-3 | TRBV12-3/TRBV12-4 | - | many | CASSLAPVDTQYF | TGTGCCAGCAGTTTAGCCCCTGTGGATACGCAGTATTTT
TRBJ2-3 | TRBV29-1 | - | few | CSVAIKQRRTDTQYF | TGCAGCGTTGCCATAAAGCAGAGGCGCACAGATACGCAGTATTTT
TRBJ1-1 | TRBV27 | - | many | CASRLGRTNTEAFF | TGTGCCAGCAGACTGGGACGGACGAACACTGAAGCTTTCTTT
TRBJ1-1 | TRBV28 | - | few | CASSFAGRTEAFF | TGTGCCAGCAGTTTTGCAGGTCGTACTGAAGCTTTCTTT
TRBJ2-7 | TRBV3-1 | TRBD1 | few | CASSSGTDVSEQYF | TGTGCCAGCAGCTCCGGGACAGACGTTTCCGAGCAGTACTTC
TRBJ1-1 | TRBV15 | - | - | CATSQDWAQAFF | TGTGCCACCAGTCAAGACTGGGCCCAAGCTTTCTTT
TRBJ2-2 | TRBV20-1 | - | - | CSARLSGGAYTGELFF | TGCAGTGCTAGATTATCTGGCGGGGCGTACACCGGGGAGCTGTTTTTT
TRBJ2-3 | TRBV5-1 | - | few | CASSLSARQDTQYF | TGCGCCAGCAGCTTGAGCGCCCGACAAGATACGCAGTATTTT
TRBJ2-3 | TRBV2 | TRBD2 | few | CASTRLAGGGTQYF | TGTGCCAGCACGCGACTAGCGGGAGGAGGTACGCAGTATTTT
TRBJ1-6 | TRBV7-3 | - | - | CASSQTARFGAPHF | TGTGCCAGCAGCCAGACAGCCCGGTTTGGGGCCCCCCACTTT
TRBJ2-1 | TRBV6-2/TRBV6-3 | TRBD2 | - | CASSRTSGRSYYNEQFF | TGTGCCAGCAGCAGGACTAGCGGGAGGTCTTACTACAATGAGCAGTTCTTC
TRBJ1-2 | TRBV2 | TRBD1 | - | CASSALGTGNYGYTF | TGTGCCAGCAGCGCTCTAGGGACAGGGAACTATGGCTACACCTTC
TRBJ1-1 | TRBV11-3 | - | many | CASTLGSEAFF | TGTGCCAGCACCCTAGGATCTGAAGCTTTCTTT
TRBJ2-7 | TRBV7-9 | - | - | CASSFSLGLVSYEQYF | TGTGCCAGCAGCTTTTCCTTGGGGCTAGTCTCCTACGAGCAGTACTTC
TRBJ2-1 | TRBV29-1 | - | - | CSVAFDRYNEQFF | TGCAGCGTGGCGTTTGACAGATACAATGAGCAGTTCTTC
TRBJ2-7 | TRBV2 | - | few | CASTIGYEQYF | TGTGCCAGCACTATAGGGTACGAGCAGTACTTC
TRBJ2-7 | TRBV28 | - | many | CASSFLGEVYEQYF | TGTGCCAGCAGTTTTTTGGGAGAGGTGTACGAGCAGTACTTC
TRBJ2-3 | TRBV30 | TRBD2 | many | CAWSVDAGRADTQYF | TGTGCCTGGAGTGTAGATGCAGGGAGGGCAGATACGCAGTATTTT
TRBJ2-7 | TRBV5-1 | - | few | CASSLEGPRDEQYF | TGCGCCAGCAGCTTGGAGGGGCCTCGGGACGAGCAGTACTTC
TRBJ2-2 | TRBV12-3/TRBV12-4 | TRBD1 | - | CASSFGTGVATGELFF | TGTGCCAGCAGTTTCGGGACAGGGGTGGCCACCGGGGAGCTGTTTTTT
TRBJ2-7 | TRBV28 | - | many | CASSLRGGRYHEQYF | TGTGCCAGCAGTTTGCGAGGAGGGAGGTACCACGAGCAGTACTTC
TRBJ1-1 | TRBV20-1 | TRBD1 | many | CSARSPGQTINTEAFF | TGCAGTGCTAGATCCCCGGGACAGACAATAAACACTGAAGCTTTCTTT
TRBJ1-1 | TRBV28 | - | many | CASSFWESGTEAFF | TGTGCCAGCAGTTTTTGGGAAAGTGGCACTGAAGCTTTCTTT
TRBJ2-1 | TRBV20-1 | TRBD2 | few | CSAILHPLAEQFF | TGCAGTGCTATTTTACATCCACTAGCGGAGCAGTTCTTC
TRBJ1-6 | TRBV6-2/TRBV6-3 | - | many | CASTFHRSSYNSPLHF | TGTGCCAGCACCTTTCACCGGAGCTCCTATAATTCACCCCTCCACTTT
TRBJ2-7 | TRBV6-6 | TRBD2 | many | CASSYSAASGWGEQYF | TGTGCCAGCAGTTACTCAGCGGCTAGCGGGTGGGGCGAGCAGTACTTC
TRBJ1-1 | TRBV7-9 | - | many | CASSTSGGGSIEAFF | TGTGCCAGCAGCACAAGCGGAGGTGGCAGCATAGAAGCTTTCTTT
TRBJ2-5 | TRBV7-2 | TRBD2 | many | CASSSLAGGARETQYF | TGTGCCAGCAGCTCGCTAGCGGGAGGGGCCCGAGAGACCCAGTACTTC